This T cell receptor (beta chain) stems from a study of blood T cells in healthy people across ages. Points from the study as a whole: One million T cells yielded diversity estimates that were considered underestimates.

Using a J-beta primer mix together with a sample-barcoded 5' primer, a second PCR was run for about 7 to 12 cycles. Each single sample gave us at least 3 million CDR3-containing paired-end reads. TCRdb fed the 5' RACE reads into MiXCR, producing one record per CDR3 protein. This sample has fewer than 2,000,000 distinct CDR3 sequences, with 39% found just once. In the case of this clonotype: Its target is unknown.

Donor samples were obtained from healthy Caucasian individuals from Russia, aged about 6 to 90. Material for sequencing was blood. The clonotype comes from a human donor in good health.

The CDR3 bases are TGCAGCGTTGTACTACGCGTAGTGAACACTGAAGCTTTCTTT. Translation gives CSVVLRVVNTEAFF. This chain links TRBV29-1 with TRBJ1-1; D unclear. CDR1 and CDR2 from the germline V gene are SQVTM and ANQGSEA. The V gene lost 4 bases and the J gene lost 0 bases, with 12 bases spanning the gap. The CDR3 is 14 amino acids. The whole variable domain, filled in from reference TRBV29-1 and TRBJ1-1, reads SAVISQKPSRDICQRGTSLTIQCQVDSQVTMMFWYRQQPGQSLTLIATANQGSEATYESGFVIDKFPISRPNLTFSTLTVSNMSPEDSSIYLCSVVLRVVNTEAFFGQGTRLTVV.